One sample yielded the 14 T cell receptor beta chains listed below, sequenced in a study of patients and donors after allogeneic stem cell transplantation. MiXCR, run by TCRdb on the RT-PCR reads, gives a single entry per CDR3 protein. The data contain roughly 880,000 distinct CDR3 sequences, around 17% of them singletons. The sample taken for sequencing was blood, either unsorted or a sorted T cell fraction (not recorded which). The receptors come from a human donor who was either an allogeneic HSCT recipient or a stem cell or donor lymphocyte infusion donor (not recorded which). It is not recorded whose cells these are; they may come from a transplant donor.

The V gene is TRBV5-1, the J gene TRBJ2-7; D remains unclear. The CDR3 spans 14 residues. Germline V CDR1 and CDR2: SGHRS, YFSETQ. V lost 1 base and J lost 0, with 8 bases in between. For the CDR3, the DNA is TGCGCCAGCAGCTTGTGGGCGGACTCCTACGAGCAGTACTTC. It encodes CASSLWADSYEQYF.

V usage is TRBV20-1 and J usage is TRBJ1-5, with 9 bases matching TRBD1. Germline loops: CDR1 DFQATT, CDR2 SNEGSKA (reference sequence). This CDR3 has 15 amino acids. With V trimmed by 3 bases and J by 3 bases, 6 bases remained unmatched. CDR3 sequence (DNA): TGCAGTGCTAGCCCCGGGACAGGGAACAATCAGCCCCAGCATTTT. Translated: CSASPGTGNNQPQHF.

This rearrangement joins TRBV6-5 to TRBJ1-5; no clear D. This CDR3 spans 15 amino acids. Germline CDR1 is MNHEY and CDR2 is SVGAGI. V was cut by 2 bases and J by 1 base, with 9 bases left in between. CDR3 sequence: CASSYGRESNQPQHF. CDR3 bases: TGTGCCAGCAGTTACGGGAGGGAGAGCAATCAGCCCCAGCATTTT.

This clonotype was recorded many times. The chain is built from TRBV24-1 and TRBJ1-2; D gene uncertain. CDR1 is KGHDR, CDR2 SFDVKD, per germline. CDR3 length equals 14 residues. V lost 3 bases to trimming and J lost 0 bases, with 7 bases between them. The CDR3 DNA reads as TGTGCCACCAGTGATCTAGGAACTAACTATGGCTACACCTTC. As protein: CATSDLGTNYGYTF.

This sequence joins TRBV20-1 and TRBJ1-2; D gene uncertain. This CDR3 comprises 12 residues. Germline values: CDR1 DFQATT, CDR2 SNEGSKA (reference sequence). Trimming pared 5 bases from V and 8 bases from J, leaving 15 bases between. In nucleotides, the CDR3 is TGCAGTGCTTCTGGGGATATCATCGGCTACACCTTC. Its protein is CSASGDIIGYTF.

This clonotype has just one count. This sequence joins TRBV5-1 and TRBJ2-5; the match to TRBD1 covers 9 bases. V gave up 6 bases and J gave up 4 bases; unmatched junction bases: 10. There are 15 residues in the CDR3. Germline-derived CDR1 and CDR2 are SGHRS and YFSETQ. The CDR3 sequence: CASTSGQGPPETQYF. In nucleotides, the CDR3 is TGCGCCAGCACGTCCGGACAGGGGCCCCCAGAGACCCAGTACTTC.

The chain couples TRBV25-1 to TRBJ2-5; 9 bases fit TRBD2. Losses at the gene ends were 1 base for V and 7 bases for J; bases not matched to a gene: 10. In germline, CDR1 is MGHDK, CDR2 SYGVNS. There are 16 residues in the CDR3. CDR3 DNA: TGTGCCAGCAGTGAATTTAGCGGGAGTTCCACAGGGACCCAGTACTTC. Translation: CASSEFSGSSTGTQYF.

The chain recombines TRBV5-1 with TRBJ2-2, with 7 bases identical to TRBD2. The CDR3 is 15 amino acids. V shed 4 bases, J shed 4 bases, and the junction held 7 bases outside the gene matches. Per the germline V gene, CDR1 is SGHRS and CDR2 is YFSETQ. The CDR3 coding sequence is TGCGCCAGCAGCCCCGGATGGGGGGGCACCGGGGAGCTGTTTTTT. Its protein is CASSPGWGGTGELFF.

This clonotype has just a few counts. The chain carries TRBV20-1 and TRBJ2-1; TRBD1 agrees at 7 bases. CDR1 is DFQATT, CDR2 SNEGSKA, per germline (reference sequence). The CDR3 has 15 residues. V lost 6 bases and J lost 2; bases outside the gene matches: 10. The CDR3 loop is CSAPLQGDPYNEQFF. CDR3 DNA sequence: TGCAGTGCCCCCCTGCAGGGGGACCCCTACAATGAGCAGTTCTTC.

This clonotype was recorded at least ten times. The chain combines TRBV2 with TRBJ2-3; D is perhaps TRBD2 (5 bases). Per germline, CDR1 SNHLY and CDR2 FYNNEI. The germline V and J ends were trimmed by 6 bases and 2 bases, with 6 bases remaining between them. CDR3 length equals 12 residues. CDR3 amino acids: CASRGDTDTQYF. CDR3 DNA: TGTGCCAGCAGGGGAGACACAGATACGCAGTATTTT.

This clonotype was seen more than once but under ten times. As DNA, the CDR3 is TGTGCCAGCAGCTTACGGGCCACCGGGGAGCTGTTTTTT. It codes for CASSLRATGELFF. The V and J genes are TRBV7-3 and TRBJ2-2; D call uncertain. The CDR3 has 13 amino acids. Trimming stripped 2 bases from V and 4 bases from J, with 5 bases between. Germline values: CDR1 SGHTA, CDR2 FQGTGA.

Many counts were recorded for this clonotype. The gene calls are TRBV12-3 or TRBV12-4 and TRBJ2-7; possible D gene TRBD1, 6 bases. V shed 4 bases and J shed 6 bases, with 22 bases lying between them. This CDR3 is built from 16 residues. CDR3: CASSSRPTATGTEQYF. For the CDR3, the DNA is TGTGCCAGCAGTTCACGCCCAACGGCGACAGGCACCGAGCAGTACTTC.

This clonotype has at least ten counts. This rearrangement joins TRBV12-3 or TRBV12-4 to TRBJ1-5, with D possibly being TRBD1 (6 bases). Trimming left V 3 bases short and J 1 base short, with 13 bases between. This CDR3 region has 16 residues. Here the CDR3 reads CASSLAGAMSNQPQHF. CDR3 DNA sequence: TGTGCCAGCAGTTTGGCGGGGGCGATGAGCAATCAGCCCCAGCATTTT.

Here the CDR3 reads CASAIFGSPLHF. In nucleotides, the CDR3 is TGTGCTAGTGCCATCTTCGGTTCACCCCTCCACTTT. The J gene is TRBJ1-6, the V gene TRBV12-5; no definite D call. CDR1 is LGHNT and CDR2 is FRNRAP in the germline V gene. Deletions cut 7 bases from V and 9 bases from J, with 10 bases between. This CDR3 has 12 residues.